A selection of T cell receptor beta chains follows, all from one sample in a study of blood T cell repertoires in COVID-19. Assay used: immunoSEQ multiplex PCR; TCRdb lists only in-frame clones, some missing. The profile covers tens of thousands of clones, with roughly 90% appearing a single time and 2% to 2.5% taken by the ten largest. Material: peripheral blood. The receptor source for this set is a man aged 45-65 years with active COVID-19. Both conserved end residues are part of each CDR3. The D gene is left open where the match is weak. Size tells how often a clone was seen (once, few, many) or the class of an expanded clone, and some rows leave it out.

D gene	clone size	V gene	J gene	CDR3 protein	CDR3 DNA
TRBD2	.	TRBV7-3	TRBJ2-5	CASSPGLAGYQETQYF	TGTGCCAGCAGCCCAGGACTAGCGGGGTACCAAGAGACCCAGTACTTC
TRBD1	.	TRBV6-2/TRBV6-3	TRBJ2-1	CASSYRDRADYNEQFF	TGTGCCAGCAGTTACCGTGACAGGGCCGACTACAATGAGCAGTTCTTC
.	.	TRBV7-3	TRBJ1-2	CASSLDSGVGYSGYTF	TGTGCCAGCAGCTTGGACTCAGGGGTTGGCTATAGTGGCTACACCTTC
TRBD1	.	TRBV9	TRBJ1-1	CASSPGQWNTEAFF	TGTGCCAGCAGCCCGGGACAGTGGAACACTGAAGCTTTCTTT
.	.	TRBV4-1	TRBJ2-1	CASSQVARMYNEQFF	TGCGCCAGCAGCCAAGTTGCTAGGATGTACAATGAGCAGTTCTTC
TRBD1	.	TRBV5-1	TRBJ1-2	CASSFEGATSSGYTF	TGCGCCAGCAGCTTTGAGGGGGCGACGTCAAGTGGCTACACCTTC
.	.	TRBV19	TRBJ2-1	CASKVSVWQGSNNEQFF	TGTGCCAGTAAAGTATCGGTGTGGCAGGGATCGAACAATGAGCAGTTCTTC
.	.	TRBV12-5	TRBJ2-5	CASGLAVALETQYF	TGTGCTAGTGGTCTGGCCGTAGCACTGGAGACCCAGTACTTC
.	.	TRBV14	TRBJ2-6	CASSQWMDSSGANVLTF	TGTGCCAGCAGCCAATGGATGGACAGCTCGGGGGCCAACGTCCTGACTTTC
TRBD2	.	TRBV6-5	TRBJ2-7	CASRRDYLYEQYF	TGTGCCAGCCGTCGGGACTACCTTTACGAGCAGTACTTC
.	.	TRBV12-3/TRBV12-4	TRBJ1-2	CASSLEGDGYTF	TGTGCCAGCAGTTTAGAAGGAGATGGCTACACCTTC
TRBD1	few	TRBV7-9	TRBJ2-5	CASSPGTGTETQYF	TGTGCCAGCAGCCCCGGGACAGGGACAGAGACCCAGTACTTC
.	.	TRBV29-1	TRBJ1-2	CSVEDHRGSYGYTF	TGCAGCGTTGAAGATCATAGGGGCAGCTATGGCTACACCTTC
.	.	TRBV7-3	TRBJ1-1	CASSLMVTTEAFF	TGTGCCAGCAGCTTAATGGTCACCACTGAGGCTTTCTTT
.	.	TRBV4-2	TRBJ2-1	CASSQETGGPNEQFF	TGTGCCAGCAGCCAAGAGACGGGGGGCCCCAATGAGCAGTTCTTC
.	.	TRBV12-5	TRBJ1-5	CASGLISNQPQHF	TGTGCTAGTGGTCTAATTAGCAATCAGCCCCAGCATTTT
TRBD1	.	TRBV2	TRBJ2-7	CASSPDRGGEQYF	TGTGCCAGCAGTCCGGACAGGGGGGGCGAGCAGTACTTC
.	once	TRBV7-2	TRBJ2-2	CASSLGRTGPGGELFF	TGTGCCAGCAGCCTTGGGAGGACAGGCCCGGGAGGGGAGCTGTTTTTT